The T cell receptor beta chain described here comes from a study of blood T cell repertoires in COVID-19. Overall study context: Sources were T cells, B-cell-depleted T cells, or PBMCs; the material itself was cDNA or gDNA.

Data came from immunoSEQ multiplex PCR; TCRdb stores just in-frame clones and leaves some out. The table lists approximately 170,000 clones, roughly 90% of them singletons. Germline V gene lookup returns CDR1 LNHDA and CDR2 SQIVND (reference sequence). The CDR3 is made up of 11 amino acids. The V and J ends lost 5 bases and 8 bases respectively, with 9 bases between them. The chain carries TRBV19 and TRBJ1-1; D is ambiguous. This clonotype originated in a man younger than 30 with COVID-19, enrolled during active disease. Sequenced material: peripheral blood. The CDR3 sequence is CASSQVQEAFF. In nucleotides, the CDR3 is TGTGCCAGTAGTCAAGTCCAGGAAGCTTTCTTT.